The entry below describes one TCR beta chain. The data stem from a study of blood T cell repertoires in COVID-19. The data were produced by immunoSEQ multiplex PCR, yet TCRdb's version contains in-frame clones alone and is incomplete. The repertoire holds 150,000 to 200,000 clones, with under 90% as singletons. Germline loops: CDR1 KGHSH, CDR2 LQKENI. Trimming removed 4 bases from V and 7 bases from J; junction bases left unmatched: 1. This CDR3 contains 14 residues. The J gene is TRBJ1-4, the V gene TRBV18; the match to TRBD1 covers 12 bases. The sample comprised peripheral blood. This receptor was identified in a woman in her 70s with COVID-19, enrolled during active disease. DNA for the CDR3: TGTGCCAGCTCACGGGACAGGGGGCGTGAAAAACTGTTTTTT. Its translation: CASSRDRGREKLFF.